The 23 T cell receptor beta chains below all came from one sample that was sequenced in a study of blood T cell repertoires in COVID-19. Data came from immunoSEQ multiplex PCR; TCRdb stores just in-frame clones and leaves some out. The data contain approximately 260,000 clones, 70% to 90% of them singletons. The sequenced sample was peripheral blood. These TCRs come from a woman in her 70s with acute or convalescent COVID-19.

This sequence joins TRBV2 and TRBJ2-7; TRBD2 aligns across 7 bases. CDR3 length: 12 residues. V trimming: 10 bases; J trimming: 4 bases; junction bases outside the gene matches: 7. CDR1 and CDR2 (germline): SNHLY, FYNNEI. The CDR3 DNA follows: TGTGCCACCGCCTCACTAGCGTACGAGCAGTACTTC. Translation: CATASLAYEQYF.

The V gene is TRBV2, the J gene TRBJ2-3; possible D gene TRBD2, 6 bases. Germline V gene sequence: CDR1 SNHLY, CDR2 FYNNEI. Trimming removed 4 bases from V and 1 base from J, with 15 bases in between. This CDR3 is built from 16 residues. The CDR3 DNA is TGTGCCAGCAGTGCGTTGGGGGACTTCCGCACAGATACGCAGTATTTT. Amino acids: CASSALGDFRTDTQYF. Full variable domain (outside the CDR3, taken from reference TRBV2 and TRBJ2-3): EPEVTQTPSHQVTQMGQEVILRCVPISNHLYFYWYRQILGQKVEFLVSFYNNEISEKSEIFDDQFSVERPDGSNFTLKIRSTKLEDSAMYFCASSALGDFRTDTQYFGPGTRLTVL.

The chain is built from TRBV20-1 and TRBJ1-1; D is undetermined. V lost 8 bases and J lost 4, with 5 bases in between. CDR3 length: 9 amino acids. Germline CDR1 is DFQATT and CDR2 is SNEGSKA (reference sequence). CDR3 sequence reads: CSTGTEAFF. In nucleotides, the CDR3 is TGCAGTACGGGCACTGAAGCTTTCTTT.

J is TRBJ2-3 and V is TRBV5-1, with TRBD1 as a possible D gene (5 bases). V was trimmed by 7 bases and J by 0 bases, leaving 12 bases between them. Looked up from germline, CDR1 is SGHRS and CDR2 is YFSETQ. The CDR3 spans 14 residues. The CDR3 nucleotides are TGCGCCAGCGGTCCCAGGGATAGCACAGATACGCAGTATTTT. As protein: CASGPRDSTDTQYF.

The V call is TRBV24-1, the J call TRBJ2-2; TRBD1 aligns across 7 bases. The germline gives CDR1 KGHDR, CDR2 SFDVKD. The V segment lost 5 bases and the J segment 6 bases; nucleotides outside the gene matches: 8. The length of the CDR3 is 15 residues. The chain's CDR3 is CATSVEGASAGELFF. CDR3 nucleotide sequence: TGTGCCACCAGTGTAGAGGGGGCGAGTGCCGGGGAGCTGTTTTTT.

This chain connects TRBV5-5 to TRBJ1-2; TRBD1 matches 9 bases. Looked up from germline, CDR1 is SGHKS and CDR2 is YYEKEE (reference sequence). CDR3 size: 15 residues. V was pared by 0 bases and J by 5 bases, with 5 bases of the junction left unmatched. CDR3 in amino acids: CASSLVPGQGYGYTF. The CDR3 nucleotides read TGTGCCAGCAGCTTGGTTCCGGGACAGGGATATGGCTACACCTTC.

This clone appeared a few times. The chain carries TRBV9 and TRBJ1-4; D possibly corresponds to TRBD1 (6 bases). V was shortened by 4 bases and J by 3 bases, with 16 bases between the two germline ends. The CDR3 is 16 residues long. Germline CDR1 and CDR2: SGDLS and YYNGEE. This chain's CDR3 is CASSLQGGGSNEKLFF. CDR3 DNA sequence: TGTGCCAGCAGCTTACAGGGTGGGGGATCTAATGAAAAACTGTTTTTT.

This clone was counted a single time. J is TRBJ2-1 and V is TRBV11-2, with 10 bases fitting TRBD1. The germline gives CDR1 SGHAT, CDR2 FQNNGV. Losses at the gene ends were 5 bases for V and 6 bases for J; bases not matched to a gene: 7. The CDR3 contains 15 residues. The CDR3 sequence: CASSLRDRGSNEQFF. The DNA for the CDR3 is TGTGCCAGCAGCCTCCGGGACAGGGGAAGCAATGAGCAGTTCTTC.

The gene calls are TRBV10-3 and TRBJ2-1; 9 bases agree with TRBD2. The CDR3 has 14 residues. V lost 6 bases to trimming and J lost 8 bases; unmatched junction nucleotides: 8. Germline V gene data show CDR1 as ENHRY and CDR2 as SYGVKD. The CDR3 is CAIRSAGGRYEQFF. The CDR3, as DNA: TGTGCCATCAGATCAGCGGGGGGAAGGTATGAGCAGTTCTTC.

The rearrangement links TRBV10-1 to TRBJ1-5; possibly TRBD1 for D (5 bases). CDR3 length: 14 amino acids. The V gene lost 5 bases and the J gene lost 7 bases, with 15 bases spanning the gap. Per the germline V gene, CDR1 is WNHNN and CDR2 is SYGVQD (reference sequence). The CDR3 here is CASSFPRGDQPQHF. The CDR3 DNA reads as TGCGCCAGCAGTTTCCCCCGGGGGGACCAGCCCCAGCATTTT.

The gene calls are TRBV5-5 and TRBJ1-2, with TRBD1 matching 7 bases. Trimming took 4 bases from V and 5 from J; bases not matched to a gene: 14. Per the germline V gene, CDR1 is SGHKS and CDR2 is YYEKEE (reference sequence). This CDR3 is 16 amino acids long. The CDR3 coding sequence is TGTGCCAGCAGCCCTTCTACCGGGACAGCTTTTTATGGCTACACCTTC. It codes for CASSPSTGTAFYGYTF.

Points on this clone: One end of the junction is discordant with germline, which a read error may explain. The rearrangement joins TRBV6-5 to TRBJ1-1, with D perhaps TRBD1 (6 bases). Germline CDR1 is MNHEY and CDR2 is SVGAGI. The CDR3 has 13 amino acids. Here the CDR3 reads CASQGLRNAEAFF. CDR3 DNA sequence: TGTGCCAGCCAGGGGCTCCGGAACGCTGAAGCTTTCTTT.

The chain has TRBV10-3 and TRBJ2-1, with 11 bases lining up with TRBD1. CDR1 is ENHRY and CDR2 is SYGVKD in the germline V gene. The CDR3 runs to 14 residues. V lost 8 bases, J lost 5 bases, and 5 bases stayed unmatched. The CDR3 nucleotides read TGTGCCATCTCTGGACAGGGGGCGGACAATGAGCAGTTCTTC. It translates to CAISGQGADNEQFF.

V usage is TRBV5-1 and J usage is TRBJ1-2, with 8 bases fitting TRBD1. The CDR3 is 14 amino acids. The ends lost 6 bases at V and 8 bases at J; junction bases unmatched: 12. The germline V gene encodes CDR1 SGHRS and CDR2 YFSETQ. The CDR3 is CASTSYDRGIGYTF. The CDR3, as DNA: TGCGCCAGCACCTCTTATGACAGGGGTATCGGCTACACCTTC.

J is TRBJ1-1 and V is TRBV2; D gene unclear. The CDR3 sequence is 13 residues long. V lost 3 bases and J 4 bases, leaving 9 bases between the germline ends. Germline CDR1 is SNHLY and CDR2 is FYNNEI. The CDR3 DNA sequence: TGTGCCAGCAGTGACTCGGGGTTCACTGAAGCTTTCTTT. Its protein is CASSDSGFTEAFF.

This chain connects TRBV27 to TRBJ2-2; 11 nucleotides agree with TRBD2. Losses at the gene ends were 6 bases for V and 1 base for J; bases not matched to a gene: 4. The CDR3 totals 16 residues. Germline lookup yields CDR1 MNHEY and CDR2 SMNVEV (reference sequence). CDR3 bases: TGTGCCAGCAGACTAGCGGGGGCCTTGAACACCGGGGAGCTGTTTTTT. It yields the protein CASRLAGALNTGELFF.

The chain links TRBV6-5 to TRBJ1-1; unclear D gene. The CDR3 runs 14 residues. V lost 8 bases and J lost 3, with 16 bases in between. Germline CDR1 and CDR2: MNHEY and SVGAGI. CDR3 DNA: TGTGCCAGCCGCCCCTGGGGAGGGCACACTGAAGCTTTCTTT. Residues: CASRPWGGHTEAFF.

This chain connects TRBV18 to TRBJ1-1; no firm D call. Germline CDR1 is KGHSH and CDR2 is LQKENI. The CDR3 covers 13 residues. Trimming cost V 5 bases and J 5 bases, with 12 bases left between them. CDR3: CASSGGGRTEAFF. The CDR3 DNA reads TGTGCCAGCTCAGGAGGCGGGCGGACTGAAGCTTTCTTT.

DNA of the CDR3: TGTGCCAGCAGCTTGGCGGTCGATCGCAATCAGCCCCAGCATTTT. This gives the protein CASSLAVDRNQPQHF. V and J are TRBV7-2 and TRBJ1-5; unclear D gene. Trimming shortened V by 3 bases and J by 2 bases, and 11 bases separated the two germline ends. This CDR3 contains 15 residues. Looked up from germline, CDR1 is SGHTA and CDR2 is FQGNSA.

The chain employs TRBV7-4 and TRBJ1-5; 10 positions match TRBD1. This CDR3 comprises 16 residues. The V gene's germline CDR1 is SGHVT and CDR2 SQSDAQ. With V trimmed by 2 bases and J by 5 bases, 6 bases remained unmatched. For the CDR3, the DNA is TGTGCCAGCAGCTTACGGGGACAGGGGAGAGATCAGCCCCAGCATTTT. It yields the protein CASSLRGQGRDQPQHF.

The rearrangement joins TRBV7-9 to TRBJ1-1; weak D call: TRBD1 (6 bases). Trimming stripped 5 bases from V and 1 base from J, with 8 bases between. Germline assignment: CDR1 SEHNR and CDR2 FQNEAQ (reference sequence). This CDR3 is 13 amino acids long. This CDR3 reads CASSKQGNTEAFF. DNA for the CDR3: TGTGCCAGCAGCAAACAGGGGAACACTGAAGCTTTCTTT. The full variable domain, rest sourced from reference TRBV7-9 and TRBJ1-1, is DTGVSQNPRHKITKRGQNVTFRCDPISEHNRLYWYRQTLGQGPEFLTYFQNEAQLEKSRLLSDRFSAERPKGSFSTLEIQRTEQGDSAMYLCASSKQGNTEAFFGQGTRLTVV.

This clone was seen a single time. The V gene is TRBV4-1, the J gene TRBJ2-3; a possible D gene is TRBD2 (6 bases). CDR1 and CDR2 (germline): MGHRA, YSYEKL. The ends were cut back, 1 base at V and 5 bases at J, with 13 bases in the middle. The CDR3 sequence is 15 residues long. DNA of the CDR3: TGCGCCAGCAGCCAAGTCGGGACTCTACTAGATACGCAGTATTTT. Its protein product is CASSQVGTLLDTQYF.

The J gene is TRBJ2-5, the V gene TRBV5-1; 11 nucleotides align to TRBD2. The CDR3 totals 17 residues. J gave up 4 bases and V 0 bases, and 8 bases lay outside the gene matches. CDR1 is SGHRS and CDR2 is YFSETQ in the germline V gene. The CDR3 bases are TGCGCCAGCAGCTTGGGTTTCACTAGCGGGGGACGAGAGACCCAGTACTTC. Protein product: CASSLGFTSGGRETQYF.